A single sample gave rise to the 32 T cell receptor beta chains below, sequenced in a study of T cell responses to AZD1222 COVID-19 vaccine. The table came from immunoSEQ multiplex PCR; TCRdb's copy has only in-frame clones and leaves some out. The profile shows more than 150,000 clones, approximately 90% of them singletons. This sample comprised peripheral blood, obtained on day 0 of AZD1222 vaccination. These receptors all come from an adult in good health.

This sequence joins TRBV7-8 and TRBJ1-1, with 8 bases fitting TRBD1. This CDR3 spans 15 amino acids. Germline trimming cut 5 bases from V and 1 base from J; bases unmatched to any gene: 6. Germline V gives CDR1 SGHVS, CDR2 FQNEAQ. The CDR3 reads CASSKNRGTNTEAFF. CDR3 DNA: TGTGCCAGCAGCAAAAACAGGGGGACGAACACTGAAGCTTTCTTT. Complete variable domain (other parts from reference TRBV7-8 and TRBJ1-1): GAGVSQSPRYKVAKRGQDVALRCDPISGHVSLFWYQQALGQGPEFLTYFQNEAQLDKSGLPSDRFFAERPEGSVSTLKIQRTQQEDSAVYLCASSKNRGTNTEAFFGQGTRLTVV.

CDR3 bases: TGTGCCAGCAGCCAAAGGACTAGCGGGCAAGAGACCCAGTACTTC. The encoded protein is CASSQRTSGQETQYF. The gene calls are TRBV5-8 and TRBJ2-5; 11 nucleotides line up with TRBD2. V lost 4 bases to trimming and J lost 2 bases; unmatched junction nucleotides: 4. Germline CDR1 SGHTS, CDR2 YDEGEE. The CDR3 is 15 amino acids. Together with reference TRBV5-8 and TRBJ2-5, the CDR3 gives the full variable domain: EAGVTQSPTHLIKTRGQQATLRCSPISGHTSVYWYQQALGLGLQFLLWYDEGEERNRGNFPPRFSGRQFPNYSSELNVNALELEDSALYLCASSQRTSGQETQYFGPGTRLLVL.

The chain has TRBV7-8 and TRBJ1-2; unclear D gene. Germline values: CDR1 SGHVS, CDR2 FQNEAQ. The CDR3 has 14 amino acids. Deletions cut 0 bases from V and 7 bases from J, with 12 bases between. In nucleotides, the CDR3 is TGTGCCAGCAGCTTAGCGCTGCAGGTTGGTGGCTACACCTTC. It encodes CASSLALQVGGYTF.

The rearrangement links TRBV7-9 to TRBJ2-7; TRBD1 aligns across 7 bases. This CDR3 is 14 amino acids long. CDR1 is SEHNR, CDR2 FQNEAQ, per germline (reference sequence). With V trimmed by 5 bases and J by 2 bases, 6 bases remained unmatched. In DNA, the CDR3 is TGTGCCAGCAGCACGAGGACAGGTACCTACGAGCAGTACTTC. It specifies CASSTRTGTYEQYF.

Only a few counts were recorded for this clone. This sequence joins TRBV15 and TRBJ2-5; no clear D. In germline, CDR1 is LNHNV, CDR2 YYDKDF (reference sequence). The CDR3 loop spans 14 amino acids. Trimming left V 5 bases short and J 1 base short, with 11 bases between. The CDR3 reads CATSPQVVQETQYF. The CDR3 DNA is TGTGCCACCAGCCCCCAGGTCGTCCAAGAGACCCAGTACTTC.

The rearrangement joins TRBV28 to TRBJ1-4; D is uncertain. V lost 6 bases and J 7 bases, leaving 12 bases between the germline ends. The V gene's germline CDR1 is MDHEN and CDR2 SYDVKM. The CDR3 is 13 amino acids. For the CDR3, the DNA is TGTGCCAGCAGGAAGCGTTCCGGTGAAAAACTGTTTTTT. This gives the protein CASRKRSGEKLFF.

This chain connects TRBV28 to TRBJ2-2, with a tentative D call TRBD1 (6 bases). CDR1 and CDR2 from the germline V gene are MDHEN and SYDVKM. V was pared by 5 bases and J by 6 bases, with 13 bases between. There are 14 residues in the CDR3. The CDR3 DNA reads TGTGCCAGCAGTCAAGGGGGTCTCTCCGGGGAGCTGTTTTTT. This encodes CASSQGGLSGELFF.

The chain links TRBV10-3 to TRBJ2-7, with TRBD2 matching 10 bases. Germline trimming cut 3 bases from V and 5 bases from J; bases unmatched to any gene: 4. Germline CDR1 is ENHRY and CDR2 is SYGVKD. The CDR3 has 14 amino acids. CDR3 region: CAISDIAGGNEQYF. The CDR3 DNA is TGTGCCATCAGTGACATAGCGGGGGGAAACGAGCAGTACTTC.

The chain recombines TRBV2 with TRBJ2-7, with D perhaps TRBD1 (5 bases). CDR3 length: 14 amino acids. Trimming took 8 bases from V and 0 from J, leaving 14 bases between them. Germline V gene data show CDR1 as SNHLY and CDR2 as FYNNEI. The CDR3 protein is CASGAALGSYEQYF. The CDR3 region has the DNA TGTGCCAGCGGGGCGGCCTTGGGCTCCTACGAGCAGTACTTC.

The chain recombines TRBV12-1 with TRBJ2-2; the tabulated D call, TRBD1, remains unverified against the DNA. TRBV12-1 is marked as a pseudogene. The CDR3 spans 16 residues. The CDR3 nucleotides read TGTGCCAGCAGCTTTGTGGTACAAAGAAACACCGGGGAGCTGTTTTTT. Protein sequence: CASSFVVQRNTGELFF.

The CDR3 DNA reads as TGTGCCAGCAAACCCCGGGACAGGGGGACTGAAGCTTTCTTT. It codes for CASKPRDRGTEAFF. This rearrangement joins TRBV13 to TRBJ1-1, with 11 bases fitting TRBD1. The V gene end was trimmed by 7 bases and the J gene end by 5 bases; junction bases not matched to a gene: 6. The CDR3 contains 14 residues. Per the germline V gene, CDR1 is PRHDT and CDR2 is FYEKMQ (reference sequence).

The chain is built from TRBV6-5 and TRBJ2-5, with a weak D call TRBD1 (6 bases). This CDR3 spans 14 amino acids. With 9 bases removed from V and 0 bases from J, the gap between germline ends came to 14 bases. The germline V gene has CDR1 MNHEY and CDR2 SVGAGI. CDR3 residues: CASRDWTDQETQYF. The DNA for the CDR3 is TGTGCCAGTAGAGACTGGACAGACCAAGAGACCCAGTACTTC.

The genes are TRBV27 and TRBJ1-2, with 9 bases lining up with TRBD1. Germline values: CDR1 MNHEY, CDR2 SMNVEV (reference sequence). This CDR3 has 15 residues. Losses at the gene ends were 0 bases for V and 7 bases for J; bases not matched to a gene: 6. CDR3 region: CASSLSWTGVPGYTF. The CDR3 DNA reads TGTGCCAGCAGTTTATCTTGGACAGGGGTCCCTGGCTACACCTTC.

The rearrangement links TRBV6-1 to TRBJ1-6, with D unresolved. Germline-derived CDR1 and CDR2 are MNHNS and SASEGT. This CDR3 has 13 amino acids. Trimming pared 1 base from V and 9 bases from J, leaving 7 bases between. CDR3: CASSEVEGSPLHF. CDR3 coding DNA: TGTGCCAGCAGTGAAGTAGAAGGTTCACCCCTCCACTTT.

This chain links TRBV1 with TRBJ2-2; TRBD1 is the table's D call, not checked against the DNA. TRBV1 is deemed a pseudogene. The CDR3 length is 17 residues. CDR3 amino acids: CTSSRDRDTKESGELFF. CDR3 nucleotide sequence: TGCACCAGCAGCCGAGACCGGGACACCAAAGAATCCGGGGAGCTGTTTTTT.

This chain joins TRBV28 and TRBJ1-5; TRBD1 is a possible D gene (5 bases). This CDR3 has 14 residues. Germline CDR1 reads MDHEN; CDR2 reads SYDVKM. CDR3 amino acids: CAHAGGNLGQPQHF. The CDR3 coding sequence is TGTGCTCACGCCGGGGGGAATTTGGGTCAGCCCCAGCATTTT.

This chain links TRBV6-6 with TRBJ2-3; D is ambiguous. The ends were cut back, 3 bases at V and 2 bases at J, with 9 bases in the middle. Germline CDR1 MNHNY, CDR2 SVGAGI (reference sequence). The CDR3 extends over 14 amino acids. The CDR3 region is CASSYSRYTDTQYF. In DNA, the CDR3 is TGTGCCAGCAGTTATTCCAGATACACAGATACGCAGTATTTT.

The chain is built from TRBV24-1 and TRBJ2-3; D may be TRBD2 (5 bases). CDR1 is KGHDR and CDR2 is SFDVKD in the germline V gene. The CDR3 consists of 15 residues. The ends were cut back, 4 bases at V and 0 bases at J, with 10 bases in the middle. In DNA, the CDR3 is TGTGCCACCAGTGACCGACTACAAAGCACAGATACGCAGTATTTT. It translates to CATSDRLQSTDTQYF.

The V and J genes are TRBV5-4 and TRBJ2-3; weak D call: TRBD1 (5 bases). The ends were cut back, 3 bases at V and 0 bases at J, with 11 bases in the middle. The CDR3 has 15 amino acids. CDR1 is SGHNT, CDR2 YYREEE, per germline (reference sequence). The CDR3 nucleotides are TGTGCCAGCAGCTGGATGGGGCGAAGCACAGATACGCAGTATTTT. As protein: CASSWMGRSTDTQYF.

The chain combines TRBV30 with TRBJ1-6; tentatively, D is TRBD1 (6 bases). Per the germline V gene, CDR1 is GTSNPN and CDR2 is SVGIG (reference sequence). The CDR3 loop spans 14 amino acids. Trimming removed 1 base from V and 8 bases from J, with 12 bases in between. The CDR3 coding sequence is TGTGCCTGGAGTGGGCAGGGGCTCCATTCACCCCTCCACTTT. Its translation is CAWSGQGLHSPLHF.

The chain employs TRBV10-3 and TRBJ1-5; D is undetermined. CDR3 length: 15 amino acids. CDR1 and CDR2 from the germline V gene are ENHRY and SYGVKD. V was pared by 0 bases and J by 6 bases, with 12 bases between. The CDR3 bases are TGTGCCATCAGTGAGTCGAGGGTAGGGAGTCAGCCCCAGCATTTT. Its protein is CAISESRVGSQPQHF.

This clone was observed once. This chain connects TRBV30 to TRBJ2-2; 10 bases agree with TRBD1. The J segment lost 6 bases and the V segment lost 1 base, leaving 8 bases of the junction unmatched. The CDR3 consists of 16 residues. Germline CDR1 and CDR2: GTSNPN and SVGIG (reference sequence). Here the CDR3 DNA reads TGTGCCTGGAGTGCCCTGACAGGGGGCTTACCCGGGGAGCTGTTTTTT. This sequence encodes CAWSALTGGLPGELFF.

The chain employs TRBV2 and TRBJ2-2; D gene uncertain. CDR3 length: 14 amino acids. Germline lookup yields CDR1 SNHLY and CDR2 FYNNEI. The V end lost 6 bases, the J end lost 4 bases, and 12 bases lay between the germline ends. The DNA for the CDR3 is TGTGCCAGCAGCCCGGACCTTGGCACCGGGGAGCTGTTTTTT. Translated: CASSPDLGTGELFF.

This sequence joins TRBV11-2 and TRBJ2-2; 10 bases align to TRBD1. CDR1 and CDR2 (germline): SGHAT, FQNNGV. CDR3 length: 16 residues. Trimming removed 6 bases from V and 3 bases from J; junction bases left unmatched: 7. Written as DNA, the CDR3 is TGTGCCAGCAGACAAACCGGGACAGGGGACACCGGGGAGCTGTTTTTT. As protein: CASRQTGTGDTGELFF.

The V gene is TRBV9, the J gene TRBJ2-7; tentative D call: TRBD2 (6 bases). This CDR3 has 14 residues. V lost 1 base, J lost 4 bases, and 12 bases lay in between. Germline V gene sequence: CDR1 SGDLS, CDR2 YYNGEE. The CDR3 region has the DNA TGTGCCAGCAGCGTACAGGAGGGACCGTACGAGCAGTACTTC. Translating gives CASSVQEGPYEQYF.

This chain uses TRBV6-2 or TRBV6-3 with TRBJ2-7, with D perhaps TRBD1 (6 bases). V lost 4 bases and J lost 3, with 10 bases in between. Per the germline V gene, CDR1 is MNHEY and CDR2 is SVGEGT. The CDR3 has 13 residues. The CDR3 is CASSSDSIYEQYF. The CDR3 DNA is TGTGCCAGCAGTTCGGACAGTATCTACGAGCAGTACTTC.

The gene calls are TRBV19 and TRBJ2-3; D is possibly TRBD2 (5 bases). CDR1 is LNHDA and CDR2 is SQIVND in the germline V gene (reference sequence). Deletions cut 4 bases from V and 4 bases from J, with 12 bases between. CDR3 length equals 14 residues. The CDR3 spells CASSKAGVSDTQYF. DNA of the CDR3: TGTGCCAGTAGTAAGGCCGGGGTCTCAGATACGCAGTATTTT. The full variable domain, rest sourced from reference TRBV19 and TRBJ2-3, is DGGITQSPKYLFRKEGQNVTLSCEQNLNHDAMYWYRQDPGQGLRLIYYSQIVNDFQKGDIAEGYSVSREKKESFPLTVTSAQKNPTAFYLCASSKAGVSDTQYFGPGTRLTVL.

The genes are TRBV19 and TRBJ1-6; 7 positions agree with TRBD1. CDR3 length equals 17 residues. Per the germline V gene, CDR1 is LNHDA and CDR2 is SQIVND (reference sequence). V lost 4 bases to trimming and J lost 3 bases; unmatched junction nucleotides: 9. Here the CDR3 reads CASSTRNRDSYNSPLHF. Here the CDR3 DNA reads TGTGCCAGTAGTACCAGGAATCGGGACAGCTATAATTCACCCCTCCACTTT.

This clone has just one count. This rearrangement joins TRBV6-6 to TRBJ1-5, with TRBD1 matching 8 bases. V was pared by 6 bases and J by 3 bases, with 7 bases of the junction left unmatched. CDR3 length equals 15 residues. Per the germline V gene, CDR1 is MNHNY and CDR2 is SVGAGI (reference sequence). DNA for the CDR3: TGTGCCAGCAGGGGGACAGGCTCCGACAATCAGCCCCAGCATTTT. Encoded protein: CASRGTGSDNQPQHF.

This chain joins TRBV7-2 and TRBJ2-7, with D possibly TRBD2 on 6 matching bases. CDR3 length equals 14 residues. V lost 4 bases and J 1 base, leaving 11 bases between the germline ends. The germline gives CDR1 SGHTA, CDR2 FQGNSA. CDR3 sequence (DNA): TGTGCCAGCAGCTCACCCGGACTATCCTACGAGCAGTACTTC. Encoded protein: CASSSPGLSYEQYF.

The chain carries TRBV5-1 and TRBJ1-5; 8 bases line up with TRBD1. CDR1 is SGHRS and CDR2 is YFSETQ in the germline V gene. V lost 5 bases to trimming and J lost 0 bases; unmatched junction nucleotides: 4. The CDR3 extends over 15 amino acids. The CDR3 is CASSPTGASNQPQHF. The CDR3 DNA reads TGCGCCAGCAGTCCGACAGGGGCTAGCAATCAGCCCCAGCATTTT. The variable domain in full, with the rest retrieved from reference TRBV5-1 and TRBJ1-5, is KAGVTQTPRYLIKTRGQQVTLSCSPISGHRSVSWYQQTPGQGLQFLFEYFSETQRNKGNFPGRFSGRQFSNSRSEMNVSTLELGDSALYLCASSPTGASNQPQHFGDGTRLSIL.

The chain recombines TRBV7-9 with TRBJ2-3; weak D call: TRBD2 (5 bases). The CDR3 is 13 amino acids. Deletions cut 1 base from V and 3 bases from J, with 5 bases between. Germline-derived CDR1 and CDR2 are SEHNR and FQNEAQ (reference sequence). In nucleotides, the CDR3 is TGTGCCAGCAGCTTAGGGGAGACAGATACGCAGTATTTT. Translated, it gives CASSLGETDTQYF.